This T cell receptor beta chain was recovered during a study of T cell repertoires in cytomegalovirus infection. As for the study in general: Both recently identified HLA-C-restricted and well-studied HLA-B-restricted CMV epitopes were used in the study. CMV infection plus the matching HLA type was flagged by public TCR beta signatures. Findings of the study overall: CMV-specific HLA-C-restricted TCR beta clonotypes dominated the ex vivo response. CMV carriers with the relevant HLA were identified by cumulative public TCR beta family frequency.

A remark on this clonotype: The antigen remains unidentified.

V lost 2 bases, J lost 5 bases, and 13 bases lay in between. CDR1 is SEHNR and CDR2 is FQNEAQ in the germline V gene (reference sequence). The CDR3 covers 14 residues. Each CDR3 protein is one row after TCRdb ran MiXCR on the reads. The sample comprises roughly 500,000 distinct CDR3 sequences, 33% of which are singletons, and 17% rests with the top ten. Sequencing used cultured PBMCs, obtained from culture after CMV antigen stimulation. The gene calls are TRBV7-9 and TRBJ2-7; possible D gene TRBD1, 6 bases. The TCR was taken from a human donor in good health (CMV status not recorded). Some clones in this sample may be carry-over from other donors' samples. In DNA form, the CDR3 reads TGTGCCAGCAGCTTACCGCCAGGGGTCCACGAGCAGTACTTC. Protein: CASSLPPGVHEQYF.